The present TCR beta chain was sequenced within a study of blood T cell repertoires in COVID-19. Across the whole study: T cells, B-cell-depleted T cells, or PBMCs provided the cDNA or gDNA that served as material.

Germline V gene sequence: CDR1 SEHNR, CDR2 FQNEAQ (reference sequence). The length of the CDR3 is 15 residues. V lost 5 bases and J lost 7; bases outside the gene matches: 7. Source study methods: Amplifying reference gene primers gave estimates of nucleated cell counts. Generated by immunoSEQ multiplex PCR, the TCRdb table keeps only in-frame clones and is missing some. The V and J calls and clone size come from that table; D and trimming were worked out from the DNA. Here the sample spans about 160,000 clones, around 86% being singletons. Sequencing used peripheral blood. The TCR originated in an older man who had recovered from COVID-19. The chain links TRBV7-9 to TRBJ2-1; 11 bases align to TRBD1. The CDR3 bases are TGTGCCAGCAGCCACGGGACAGGGGGGACGAATGAGCAGTTCTTC. Translation: CASSHGTGGTNEQFF.